This passage covers 28 T cell receptor beta chains from one sample sequenced in a study of T cells in localized non-small cell lung cancer. Sequencing used immunoSEQ multiplex PCR; TCRdb keeps in-frame clones, though not all of them. Of approximately 19,000 clones in the sample, roughly four fifths are singletons; the top ten hold roughly 4%. Sequencing was performed on peripheral blood, taken before any cancer treatment. The receptors stem from a man between 35 and 75 years old with stage I lung adenocarcinoma.

CDR3 sequence (DNA): TGTGCCAGCTGGCCTGAGGCGTTACAGGGGGAGCCCCAGCATTTT. It specifies CASWPEALQGEPQHF. This chain joins TRBV28 and TRBJ1-5, with TRBD1 identical over 8 bases. Germline V gives CDR1 MDHEN, CDR2 SYDVKM. V trimming: 8 bases; J trimming: 8 bases; junction bases outside the gene matches: 14. The CDR3 sequence is 15 residues long. The entire variable domain, with the rest obtained from reference TRBV28 and TRBJ1-5, is as follows: DVKVTQSSRYLVKRTGEKVFLECVQDMDHENMFWYRQDPGLGLRLIYFSYDVKMKEKGDIPEGYSVSREKKERFSLILESASTNQTSMYLCASWPEALQGEPQHFGDGTRLSIL.

This sequence joins TRBV27 and TRBJ2-7, with 11 bases matching TRBD1. The CDR3 has 17 amino acids. CDR1 and CDR2 (germline): MNHEY, SMNVEV (reference sequence). Unmatched junction bases numbered 14, after V lost 5 bases and J lost 5 bases. CDR3 in amino acids: CASSSASLDRGLDEQYF. The CDR3 region has the DNA TGTGCCAGCAGTAGCGCCTCTTTGGACAGGGGGCTAGACGAGCAGTACTTC.

Sample share makes this clone medium-sized. The chain is built from TRBV20-1 and TRBJ2-5, with 9 bases matching TRBD1. Germline CDR1 DFQATT, CDR2 SNEGSKA (reference sequence). V lost 6 bases and J lost 5; bases outside the gene matches: 1. The length of the CDR3 is 11 residues. CDR3 protein: CSADRGETQYF. Here the CDR3 DNA reads TGCAGTGCGGACAGGGGCGAGACCCAGTACTTC.

The J gene is TRBJ1-3, the V gene TRBV7-2; D ambiguous. The length of the CDR3 is 11 residues. CDR1 and CDR2 (germline): SGHTA, FQGNSA. V was clipped by 5 bases and J by 7 bases, with 6 bases between them. The DNA of the CDR3 is TGTGCCAGCAGCGAGGGCAACACCATATATTTT. Translation gives CASSEGNTIYF.

V is TRBV5-1 and J is TRBJ1-6, with D perhaps TRBD1 (6 bases). The germline gives CDR1 SGHRS, CDR2 YFSETQ. CDR3 length: 17 amino acids. Trimming stripped 0 bases from V and 6 bases from J, with 16 bases between. In DNA form, the CDR3 reads TGCGCCAGCAGCTTGGAGGCCAGGGGAGTCTCTAATTCACCCCTCCACTTT. It is translated as CASSLEARGVSNSPLHF.

CDR3 amino acids: CASSNLDRGGLETQYF. CDR3 in DNA: TGTGCCAGTAGTAATCTGGACAGGGGAGGATTGGAGACCCAGTACTTC. V usage is TRBV19 and J usage is TRBJ2-5; 9 bases match TRBD1. V dropped 4 bases and J dropped 5; count of bases not matched to a gene: 11. This CDR3 has 16 residues. Germline CDR1 reads LNHDA; CDR2 reads SQIVND (reference sequence).

This clone has just a few counts. The chain uses TRBV4-2 and TRBJ2-7; 9 bases match TRBD1. Germline V gene lookup returns CDR1 LGHNA and CDR2 YNFKEQ. The CDR3 is 15 amino acids. J gave up 5 bases and V 2 bases, and 7 bases lay outside the gene matches. Here the CDR3 reads CASSQSWTGVDEQYF. The CDR3 DNA reads TGTGCCAGCAGCCAAAGTTGGACAGGGGTGGACGAGCAGTACTTC.

The rearrangement joins TRBV7-9 to TRBJ1-6; 8 bases agree with TRBD1. Germline V gives CDR1 SEHNR, CDR2 FQNEAQ (reference sequence). The CDR3 sequence is 15 residues long. Trimming removed 5 bases from V and 8 bases from J; junction bases left unmatched: 8. CDR3 protein: CASSPDRGGDSPLHF. The CDR3 bases are TGTGCCAGCAGCCCCGACAGGGGAGGGGATTCACCCCTCCACTTT.

This sequence joins TRBV6-6 and TRBJ1-1; 10 nucleotides line up with TRBD1. The CDR3 contains 15 residues. V trimming: 3 bases; J trimming: 3 bases; junction bases outside the gene matches: 4. Looked up from germline, CDR1 is MNHNY and CDR2 is SVGAGI (reference sequence). CDR3 in amino acids: CASSYGGQGDTEAFF. CDR3 in DNA: TGTGCCAGCAGTTATGGCGGACAGGGGGACACTGAAGCTTTCTTT.

V is TRBV10-2 and J is TRBJ2-7; TRBD1 matches 7 bases. Germline V gene lookup returns CDR1 WSHSY and CDR2 SAAADI. V gave up 2 bases and J gave up 4 bases; unmatched junction bases: 8. CDR3 length: 15 residues. The DNA of the CDR3 is TGCGCCAGCAGTGAGCCAACAGGGGACGAGTACGAGCAGTACTTC. It is translated as CASSEPTGDEYEQYF.

This chain connects TRBV7-2 to TRBJ1-1; D unresolved. Germline-derived CDR1 and CDR2 are SGHTA and FQGNSA. Trimming took 2 bases from V and 4 from J, leaving 14 bases between them. The CDR3 contains 15 residues. The DNA for the CDR3 is TGTGCCAGCAGCTTAAGCACAACGATTCCCACTGAAGCTTTCTTT. Its protein product is CASSLSTTIPTEAFF.

V usage is TRBV18 and J usage is TRBJ2-2; 9 bases agree with TRBD1. Trimming took 3 bases from V and 5 from J; bases not matched to a gene: 13. CDR3 length equals 18 residues. Germline lookup yields CDR1 KGHSH and CDR2 LQKENI. The CDR3 DNA reads as TGTGCCAGCTCACCTCGACTCCCGGGACAGGGTGGAACCGGGGAGCTGTTTTTT. This gives the protein CASSPRLPGQGGTGELFF.

This chain joins TRBV27 and TRBJ2-1, with 7 bases aligning to TRBD1. The J segment lost 5 bases and the V segment lost 5 bases, leaving 6 bases of the junction unmatched. The CDR3 extends over 14 amino acids. CDR1 is MNHEY and CDR2 is SMNVEV in the germline V gene (reference sequence). CDR3 coding DNA: TGTGCCAGCAGTGTAAGGACAGGCAACAATGAGCAGTTCTTC. Its protein is CASSVRTGNNEQFF.

The chain combines TRBV5-1 with TRBJ2-1; possibly TRBD1 for D (6 bases). Germline loops: CDR1 SGHRS, CDR2 YFSETQ. This CDR3 spans 15 amino acids. Trimming cost V 5 bases and J 3 bases, with 15 bases left between them. The CDR3 is CASSYPRTDYNEQFF. The DNA of the CDR3 is TGCGCCAGCAGTTATCCCAGGACAGACTACAATGAGCAGTTCTTC.

This clone was found once. The chain is built from TRBV11-2 and TRBJ2-7; D tentatively fits TRBD1 or TRBD2 (5 bases each). This CDR3 is 15 amino acids long. Trimming left V 5 bases short and J 1 base short, with 15 bases between. CDR1 and CDR2 from the germline V gene are SGHAT and FQNNGV. The CDR3 DNA follows: TGTGCCAGCAGCCTCCGGGACCCACGATCCTACGAGCAGTACTTC. Its protein is CASSLRDPRSYEQYF. Variable domain in full (rest from reference TRBV11-2 and TRBJ2-7): EAGVAQSPRYKIIEKRQSVAFWCNPISGHATLYWYQQILGQGPKLLIQFQNNGVVDDSQLPKDRFSAERLKGVDSTLKIQPAKLEDSAVYLCASSLRDPRSYEQYFGPGTRLTVT.

The genes are TRBV12-5 and TRBJ2-1, with D unresolved. The CDR3 totals 12 residues. The germline V gene encodes CDR1 LGHNT and CDR2 FRNRAP. V dropped 3 bases and J dropped 8 bases, with 8 bases sitting between them. The CDR3 reads CASGLSLHEQFF. The CDR3 bases are TGTGCTAGTGGTTTAAGCTTGCATGAGCAGTTCTTC.

This chain links TRBV9 with TRBJ2-1, with 8 bases identical to TRBD2. The length of the CDR3 is 14 residues. Germline V gene data show CDR1 as SGDLS and CDR2 as YYNGEE. The V gene end was trimmed by 0 bases and the J gene end by 7 bases; junction bases not matched to a gene: 3. CDR3 in DNA: TGTGCCAGCAGCGTAGAGGGCGGGAGGAATGAGCAGTTCTTC. Protein sequence: CASSVEGGRNEQFF.

This clone was seen more than once but under ten times. The rearrangement links TRBV5-5 to TRBJ1-2; D perhaps matches TRBD1 (5 bases). Germline V CDR1 and CDR2: SGHKS, YYEKEE (reference sequence). Trimming shortened V by 1 base and J by 3 bases, and 16 bases separated the two germline ends. CDR3 length equals 16 residues. The CDR3 DNA is TGTGCCAGCAGCTTGTTGGGGCACCCAGGAGACTATGGCTACACCTTC. Encoded protein: CASSLLGHPGDYGYTF.

The chain is built from TRBV18 and TRBJ2-2; 7 nucleotides align to TRBD1. Trimming at V came to 3 bases and at J to 6 bases, leaving 7 bases not matched to a gene. The CDR3 is 15 amino acids. Per the germline V gene, CDR1 is KGHSH and CDR2 is LQKENI. CDR3 nucleotide sequence: TGTGCCAGCTCACCTCCCGGGACAGTGTCCGGGGAGCTGTTTTTT. Translation gives CASSPPGTVSGELFF.

The table lists this clone with a few counts. This sequence joins TRBV4-1 and TRBJ1-5; no reliable D call. Trimming took 3 bases from V and 7 from J, leaving 10 bases between them. Germline assignment: CDR1 MGHRA and CDR2 YSYEKL. There are 13 residues in the CDR3. CDR3 sequence: CASSQDPYQPQHF. CDR3 coding DNA: TGCGCCAGCAGCCAGGACCCCTACCAGCCCCAGCATTTT.

The gene calls are TRBV11-2 and TRBJ1-2; D is possibly TRBD1 (5 bases). The CDR3 contains 13 residues. Germline V lookup: CDR1 SGHAT, CDR2 FQNNGV. Trimming removed 5 bases from V and 4 bases from J, with 11 bases in between. This CDR3 is CASSQGHGYGYTF. For the CDR3, the DNA is TGTGCCAGCAGCCAAGGACATGGCTATGGCTACACCTTC.

V and J are TRBV11-2 and TRBJ2-3; no reliable D call. The V gene lost 0 bases and the J gene lost 0 bases, with 10 bases spanning the gap. The CDR3 is 16 amino acids. The germline V gene has CDR1 SGHAT and CDR2 FQNNGV. CDR3 in amino acids: CASSLDRLASTDTQYF. DNA for the CDR3: TGTGCCAGCAGCTTAGATCGGTTAGCCAGCACAGATACGCAGTATTTT.

The chain carries TRBV7-8 and TRBJ1-5; D may be TRBD1 (5 bases). Between the trimmed V and J ends, which lost 1 base and 6 bases, there was a span of 7 bases. The CDR3 totals 13 residues. Per germline, CDR1 SGHVS and CDR2 FQNEAQ. The chain's CDR3 is CASSLGGSQPQHF. The DNA for the CDR3 is TGTGCCAGCAGCTTAGGGGGGTCTCAGCCCCAGCATTTT.

The chain couples TRBV28 to TRBJ2-5; D gene ambiguous. The assigned J gene may be wrong: the sequence end matches TRBJ2-7 better. The CDR3 covers 11 residues. The V gene's germline CDR1 is MDHEN and CDR2 SYDVKM. CDR3 amino acids: CASSLDYEQYF. Here the CDR3 DNA reads TGTGCCAGCAGTTTAGACTACGAGCAGTACTTC.

The chain carries TRBV27 and TRBJ2-3; 9 nucleotides agree with TRBD2. V shed 10 bases, J shed 0 bases, and the junction held 2 bases outside the gene matches. The CDR3 sequence is 13 residues long. Germline V gene sequence: CDR1 MNHEY, CDR2 SMNVEV (reference sequence). For the CDR3, the DNA is TGTGCCACCGCGGGGGGGAGCACAGATACGCAGTATTTT. Its translation is CATAGGSTDTQYF.

The chain is built from TRBV5-1 and TRBJ2-5; TRBD1 agrees at 8 bases. The V and J ends lost 3 bases and 4 bases, in that order; junction bases with no gene match: 11. In germline, CDR1 is SGHRS, CDR2 YFSETQ. This CDR3 is built from 16 residues. CDR3 DNA: TGCGCCAGCAGCTCAGGGGGCCGACAGGGGCCAGAGACCCAGTACTTC. Its protein product is CASSSGGRQGPETQYF.

The chain uses TRBV19 and TRBJ1-5, with TRBD1 as a possible D gene (5 bases). V shed 3 bases and J shed 1 base, with 10 bases lying between them. The CDR3 has 15 amino acids. Germline CDR1 is LNHDA and CDR2 is SQIVND (reference sequence). The CDR3 coding sequence is TGTGCCAGTAGTATTAGGGGTCCGAGCAATCAGCCCCAGCATTTT. It translates to CASSIRGPSNQPQHF.

This clone showed up just once. J is TRBJ1-1 and V is TRBV7-9; D unresolved. V was clipped by 1 base and J by 1 base, with 4 bases between them. CDR3 length equals 13 residues. Germline CDR1 and CDR2: SEHNR and FQNEAQ (reference sequence). The CDR3, as DNA: TGTGCCAGCAGCTTAGATCCGAACACTGAAGCTTTCTTT. Translated, it gives CASSLDPNTEAFF.